The following is a T cell receptor beta chain sequence with its context. Its specificity is not known. One end of the junction does not line up with germline, which may come from a read error. This entry is derived from a study of pediatric ulcerative colitis. Study conclusions and caveats: Acute severe colitis showed lower rectal diversity from clonal expansions. Repertoires came from total lymphocyte DNA, not specific subsets. All ulcerative colitis patients, but no controls, carried two rectal clonotypes.

The diagnostic colonoscopy in ulcerative colitis patients preceded any immunosuppressive treatment. Using immunoSEQ multiplex PCR, the repertoire was profiled, and TCRdb retains in-frame clones only, with some absent. The table has around 61,000 clones, about 86% seen once. The sample consisted of blood. This clonotype originated in a boy younger than 18 with severe ulcerative colitis.

This chain's CDR3 is CASSLDKNPGELFF. In DNA, the CDR3 is TGTGCCAGCAGCTTAGATAAGAACCCCGGGGAGCTGTTTTTT. V gene TRBV7-6 combines with J gene TRBJ2-2, with D unclear. The germline gives CDR1 SGHVS, CDR2 FNYEAQ. The CDR3 length is 14 residues.